Listed below are T cell receptor beta chains from one sample, sequenced in a study of vaccination effects on CD4 cells after COVID-19. Their target antigens are unknown. Method: immunoSEQ multiplex PCR; TCRdb's copy keeps in-frame clones and lacks some. The table lists tens of thousands of clones, approximately 70% of them singletons. The sequencing used CD4+ T cells from PBMCs cultured with HCoV-NL63 spike peptides, collected after COVID-19 vaccination. Receptors originate from a human donor who received a COVID-19 vaccine. CDR3s include the opening cysteine and the closing phenylalanine or tryptophan. Each record gives: V gene, CDR3 protein.

TRBV19 | CATKSGVVGDTQYF
TRBV12-3/TRBV12-4 | CASTGGHDQPQHF
TRBV5-1 | CASSEGQGNQPQHF
TRBV2 | CASSEGAGQPQHF
TRBV6-5 | CASSYSRIANTGELFF
TRBV5-1 | CASRAGERSTGELFF
TRBV18 | CASSPPSRGQNEQYF
TRBV11-3 | CASRPSGSSNNEQFF
TRBV24-1 | CATSDLGGPNEQFF
TRBV5-1 | CASSEQGAYGYTF
TRBV12-3/TRBV12-4 | CASSFGENYGYTF
TRBV9 | CASSASRSQGGYTF
TRBV2 | CASTLDSSSYNSPLHF
TRBV15 | CATSRGNQPQHF
TRBV9 | CASSPLNGTVRREKLFF
TRBV7-2 | CASSPMLGGELFF
TRBV30 | CAWSGTLVNTEAFF
TRBV19 | CASSPTRQEGSYEQYF
TRBV18 | CASSPTTGLYEQYF
TRBV18 | CASSPNPTGLNTEAFF
TRBV12-3/TRBV12-4 | CASSHLMGETQYF
TRBV30 | CAWRRVEEQFF
TRBV6-5 | CASSYSQGGQPQHF
TRBV29-1 | CSVGWNVGSIHEQYF
TRBV21-1 | CAELNEKLFF
TRBV5-6 | CASSRIPSPVNTGELFF
TRBV27 | CASSLEGYSPLHF
TRBV10-2 | CASSDSDALNGYTF
TRBV12-5 | CASGFDPAGNTIYF
TRBV12-2 | CASRPNLEQFF
TRBV19 | CASSIVGPGELFF
TRBV3-1/TRBV3-2 | CASSFSGGENQPQHF
TRBV19 | CASMGQLYEQYF
TRBV7-6 | CASSLGTGARTGELFF
TRBV5-1 | CASTKTASGGGLGDTQYF
TRBV19 | CASSAPGQGIIGELFF
TRBV11-3 | CASSLDQGGSFPGEQFF
TRBV9 | CASSPDPSSPLHF
TRBV12-3/TRBV12-4 | CASSETNYGYTF
TRBV5-1 | CASSLETLAFEQYF
TRBV10-2 | CASSAGTGLFEQYF
TRBV2 | CASNPQGVVLTF
TRBV7-9 | CASSLRGASYNEQFF
TRBV14 | CASSQEPPTSGLYNEQFF
TRBV30 | CAWSTSGTGGARKPYEQYF
TRBV18 | CASSRSGLETQYF
TRBV2 | CASSEAYLTSGSTYEQYF
TRBV30 | CAWSTGQGNTEAFF
TRBV3-1/TRBV3-2 | CASTQGADEKLFF
TRBV30 | CAWSVRAVSAEAFF
TRBV4-1 | CASSQDGDRVFEKLFF
TRBV2 | CASSESGGQGWNTEAFF
TRBV28 | CASSSNTGNGYTF
TRBV7-2 | CASSLLAQPQHF
TRBV10-2 | CASSESAGLVTYEQYF
TRBV5-4 | CASSVRVGRAGSGNTIYF
TRBV19 | CASSTQRTVGYTF
TRBV2 | CASSEALRFNTEAFF
TRBV6-1 | CASSDEIRNTEAFF